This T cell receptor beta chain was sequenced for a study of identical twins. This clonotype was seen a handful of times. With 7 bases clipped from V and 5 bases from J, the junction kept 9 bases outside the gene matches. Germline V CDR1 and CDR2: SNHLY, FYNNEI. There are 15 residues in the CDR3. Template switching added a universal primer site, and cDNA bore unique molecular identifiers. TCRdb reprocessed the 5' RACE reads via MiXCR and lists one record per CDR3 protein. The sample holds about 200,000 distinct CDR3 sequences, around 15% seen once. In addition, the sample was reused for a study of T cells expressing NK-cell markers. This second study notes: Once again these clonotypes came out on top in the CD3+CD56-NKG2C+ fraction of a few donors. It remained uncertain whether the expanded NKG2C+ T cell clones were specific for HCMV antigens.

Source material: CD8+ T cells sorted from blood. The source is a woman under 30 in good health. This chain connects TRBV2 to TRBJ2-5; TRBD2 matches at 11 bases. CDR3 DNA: TGTGCCAGCAAACCTAGCGGGGGGCTTCCGGAGACCCAGTACTTC. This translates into CASKPSGGLPETQYF.